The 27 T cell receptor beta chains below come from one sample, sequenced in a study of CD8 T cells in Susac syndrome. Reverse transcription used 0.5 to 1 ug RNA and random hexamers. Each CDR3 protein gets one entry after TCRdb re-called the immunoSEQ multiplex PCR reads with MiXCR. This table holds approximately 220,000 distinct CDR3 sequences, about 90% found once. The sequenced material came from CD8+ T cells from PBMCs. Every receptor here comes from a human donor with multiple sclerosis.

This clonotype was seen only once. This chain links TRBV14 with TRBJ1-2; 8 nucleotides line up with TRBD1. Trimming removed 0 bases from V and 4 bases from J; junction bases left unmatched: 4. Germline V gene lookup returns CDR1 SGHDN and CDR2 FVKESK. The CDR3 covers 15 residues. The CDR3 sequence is CASSQDRDRIYGYTF. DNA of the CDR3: TGTGCCAGCAGCCAAGACCGGGACAGGATCTATGGCTACACCTTC.

CDR3 in DNA: TGTGCCAGCAGCGGGACCCCGGGACAGGGGGCGCGGGGAGACGCTGAAGCTTTCTTT. It encodes CASSGTPGQGARGDAEAFF. The V gene is TRBV9, the J gene TRBJ1-1; 12 nucleotides agree with TRBD1. V was pared by 3 bases and J by 6 bases, with 18 bases of the junction left unmatched. The V gene's germline CDR1 is SGDLS and CDR2 YYNGEE. This CDR3 spans 19 amino acids.

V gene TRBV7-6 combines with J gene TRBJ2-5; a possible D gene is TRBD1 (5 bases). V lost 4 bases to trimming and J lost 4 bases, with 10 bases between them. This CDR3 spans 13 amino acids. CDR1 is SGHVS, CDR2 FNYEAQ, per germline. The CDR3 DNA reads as TGTGCCAGCAGCTCGCATGGGGCAGAGACCCAGTACTTC. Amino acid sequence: CASSSHGAETQYF.

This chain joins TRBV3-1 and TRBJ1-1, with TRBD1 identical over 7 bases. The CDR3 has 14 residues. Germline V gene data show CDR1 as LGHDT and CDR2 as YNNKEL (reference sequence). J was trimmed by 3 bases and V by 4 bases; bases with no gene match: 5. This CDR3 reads CASSPTGWDTEAFF. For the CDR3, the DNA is TGTGCCAGCAGCCCGACAGGGTGGGACACTGAAGCTTTCTTT.

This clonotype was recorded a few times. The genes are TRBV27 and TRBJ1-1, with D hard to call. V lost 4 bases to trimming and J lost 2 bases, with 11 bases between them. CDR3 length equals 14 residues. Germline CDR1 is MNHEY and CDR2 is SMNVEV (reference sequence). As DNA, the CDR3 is TGTGCCAGCAGTTATCGGACGGGCAACACTGAAGCTTTCTTT. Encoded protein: CASSYRTGNTEAFF.

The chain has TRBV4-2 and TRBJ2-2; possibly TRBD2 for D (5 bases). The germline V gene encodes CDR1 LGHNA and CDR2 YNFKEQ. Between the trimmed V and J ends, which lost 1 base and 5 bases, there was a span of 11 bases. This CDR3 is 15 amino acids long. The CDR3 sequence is CASSQGASQTGELFF. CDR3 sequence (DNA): TGTGCCAGCAGCCAAGGGGCTAGCCAAACCGGGGAGCTGTTTTTT.

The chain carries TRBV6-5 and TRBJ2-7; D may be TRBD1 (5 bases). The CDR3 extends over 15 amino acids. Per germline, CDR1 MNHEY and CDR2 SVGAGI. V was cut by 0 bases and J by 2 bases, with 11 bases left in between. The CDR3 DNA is TGTGCCAGCAGTTACTCGACGGCAGGGCCCTACGAGCAGTACTTC. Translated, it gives CASSYSTAGPYEQYF.

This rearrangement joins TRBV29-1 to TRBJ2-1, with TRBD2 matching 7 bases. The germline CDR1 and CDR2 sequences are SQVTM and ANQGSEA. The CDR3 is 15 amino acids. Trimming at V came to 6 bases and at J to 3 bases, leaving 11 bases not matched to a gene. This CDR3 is CSVGGLTGLYNEQFF. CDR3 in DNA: TGCAGCGTGGGGGGACTAACTGGGCTCTACAATGAGCAGTTCTTC.

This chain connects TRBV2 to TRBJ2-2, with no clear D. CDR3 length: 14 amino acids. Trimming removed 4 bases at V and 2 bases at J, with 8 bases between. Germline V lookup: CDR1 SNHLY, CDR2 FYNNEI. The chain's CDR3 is CASSVRVNTGELFF. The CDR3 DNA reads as TGTGCCAGCAGTGTTCGGGTTAACACCGGGGAGCTGTTTTTT.

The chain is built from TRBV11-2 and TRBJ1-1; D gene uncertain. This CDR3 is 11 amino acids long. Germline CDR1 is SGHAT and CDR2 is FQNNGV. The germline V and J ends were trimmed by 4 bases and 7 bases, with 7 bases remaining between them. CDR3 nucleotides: TGTGCCAGCAGCTACGGGGATGAAGCTTTCTTT. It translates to CASSYGDEAFF.

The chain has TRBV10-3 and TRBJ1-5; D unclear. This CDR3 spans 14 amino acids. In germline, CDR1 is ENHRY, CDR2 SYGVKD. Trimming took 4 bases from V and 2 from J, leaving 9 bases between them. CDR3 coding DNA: TGTGCCATCAGTGGGGAAGACGGCAATCAGCCCCAGCATTTT. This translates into CAISGEDGNQPQHF.

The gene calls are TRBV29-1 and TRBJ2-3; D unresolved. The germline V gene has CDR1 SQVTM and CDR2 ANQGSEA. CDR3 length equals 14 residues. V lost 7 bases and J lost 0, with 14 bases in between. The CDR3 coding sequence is TGCAGCGGCGCCGAGACACCTAGCACAGATACGCAGTATTTT. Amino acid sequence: CSGAETPSTDTQYF.

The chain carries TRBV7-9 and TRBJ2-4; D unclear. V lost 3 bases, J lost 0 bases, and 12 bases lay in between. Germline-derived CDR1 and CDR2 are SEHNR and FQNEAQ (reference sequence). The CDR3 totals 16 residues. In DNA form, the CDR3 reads TGTGCCAGCAGCTTGCTTGGGCCCGGAGCCAAAAACATTCAGTACTTC. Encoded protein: CASSLLGPGAKNIQYF. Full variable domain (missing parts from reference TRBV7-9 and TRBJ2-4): DTGVSQNPRHKITKRGQNVTFRCDPISEHNRLYWYRQTLGQGPEFLTYFQNEAQLEKSRLLSDRFSAERPKGSFSTLEIQRTEQGDSAMYLCASSLLGPGAKNIQYFGAGTRLSVL.

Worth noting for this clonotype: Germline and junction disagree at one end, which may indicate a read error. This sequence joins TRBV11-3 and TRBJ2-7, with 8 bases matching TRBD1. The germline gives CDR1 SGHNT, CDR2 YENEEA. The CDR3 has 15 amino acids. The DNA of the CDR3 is TGTGCCAGCCGCTTCGGACAGGGCCTCTCCTACGAGCAGTACTTC. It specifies CASRFGQGLSYEQYF.

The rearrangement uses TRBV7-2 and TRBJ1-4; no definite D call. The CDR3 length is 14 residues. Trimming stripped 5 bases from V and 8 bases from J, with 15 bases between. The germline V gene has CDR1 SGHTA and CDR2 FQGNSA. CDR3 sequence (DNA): TGTGCCAGCAGCCTTATTGGACTGGGAGAAAAACTGTTTTTT. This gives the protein CASSLIGLGEKLFF.

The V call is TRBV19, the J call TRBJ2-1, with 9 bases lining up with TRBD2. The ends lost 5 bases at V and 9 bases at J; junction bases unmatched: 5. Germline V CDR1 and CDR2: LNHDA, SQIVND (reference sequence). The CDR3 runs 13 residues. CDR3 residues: CASSAGGPAEQFF. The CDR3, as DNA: TGTGCCAGTAGTGCGGGAGGGCCAGCTGAGCAGTTCTTC.

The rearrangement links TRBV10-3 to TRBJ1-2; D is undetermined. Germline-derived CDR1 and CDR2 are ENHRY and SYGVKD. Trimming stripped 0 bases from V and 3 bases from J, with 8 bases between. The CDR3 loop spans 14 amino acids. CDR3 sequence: CAISESNQYYGYTF. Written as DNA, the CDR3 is TGTGCCATCAGTGAGTCAAACCAGTACTATGGCTACACCTTC.

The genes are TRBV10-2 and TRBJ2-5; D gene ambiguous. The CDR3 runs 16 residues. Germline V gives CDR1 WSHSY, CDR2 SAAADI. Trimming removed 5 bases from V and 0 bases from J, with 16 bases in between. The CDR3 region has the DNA TGCGCCAGCAGTAAGGAAGGCTTCTCGTACCAAGAGACCCAGTACTTC. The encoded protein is CASSKEGFSYQETQYF.

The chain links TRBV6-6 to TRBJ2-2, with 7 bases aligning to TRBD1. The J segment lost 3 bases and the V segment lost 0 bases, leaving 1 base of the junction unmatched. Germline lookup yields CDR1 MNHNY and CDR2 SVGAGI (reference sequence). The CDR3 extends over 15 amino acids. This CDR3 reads CASSYSGGHTGELFF. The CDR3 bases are TGTGCCAGCAGTTACTCAGGGGGCCACACCGGGGAGCTGTTTTTT.

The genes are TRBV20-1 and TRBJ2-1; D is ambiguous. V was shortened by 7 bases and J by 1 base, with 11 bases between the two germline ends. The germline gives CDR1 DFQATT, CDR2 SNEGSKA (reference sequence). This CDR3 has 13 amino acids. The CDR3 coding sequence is TGCAGTGGTCTACGGCCTTCCTACAATGAGCAGTTCTTC. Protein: CSGLRPSYNEQFF.

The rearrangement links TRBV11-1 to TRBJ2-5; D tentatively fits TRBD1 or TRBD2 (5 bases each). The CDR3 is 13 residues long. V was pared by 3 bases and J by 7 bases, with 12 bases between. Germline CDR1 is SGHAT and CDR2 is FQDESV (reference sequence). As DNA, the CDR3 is TGTGCCAGCAGCTTTGGGGGTCGTGGGACCCAGTACTTC. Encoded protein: CASSFGGRGTQYF.

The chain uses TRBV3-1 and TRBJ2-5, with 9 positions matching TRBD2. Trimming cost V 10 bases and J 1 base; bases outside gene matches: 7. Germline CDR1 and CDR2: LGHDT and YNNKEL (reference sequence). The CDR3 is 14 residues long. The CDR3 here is CAISLAGVQETQYF. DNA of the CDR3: TGTGCCATCTCCTTAGCGGGGGTCCAAGAGACCCAGTACTTC.

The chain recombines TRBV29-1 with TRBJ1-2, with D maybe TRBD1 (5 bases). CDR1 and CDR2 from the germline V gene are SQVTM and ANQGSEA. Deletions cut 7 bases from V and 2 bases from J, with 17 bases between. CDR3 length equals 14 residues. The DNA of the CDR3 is TGCAGCGCCGAAGGAGGGGCCCTAAACTATGGCTACACCTTC. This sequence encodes CSAEGGALNYGYTF. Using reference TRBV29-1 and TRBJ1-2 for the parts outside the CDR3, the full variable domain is SAVISQKPSRDICQRGTSLTIQCQVDSQVTMMFWYRQQPGQSLTLIATANQGSEATYESGFVIDKFPISRPNLTFSTLTVSNMSPEDSSIYLCSAEGGALNYGYTFGSGTRLTVV.

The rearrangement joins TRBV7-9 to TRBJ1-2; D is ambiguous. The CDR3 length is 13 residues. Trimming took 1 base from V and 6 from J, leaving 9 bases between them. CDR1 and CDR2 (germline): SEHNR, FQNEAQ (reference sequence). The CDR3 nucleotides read TGTGCCAGCAGCTTAGGATCTACTGATGGCTACACCTTC. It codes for CASSLGSTDGYTF.

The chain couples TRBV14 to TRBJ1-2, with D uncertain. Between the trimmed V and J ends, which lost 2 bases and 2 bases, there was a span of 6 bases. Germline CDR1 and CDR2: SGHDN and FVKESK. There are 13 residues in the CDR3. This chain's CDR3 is CASSQWENYGYTF. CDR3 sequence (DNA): TGTGCCAGCAGCCAATGGGAGAACTATGGCTACACCTTC.

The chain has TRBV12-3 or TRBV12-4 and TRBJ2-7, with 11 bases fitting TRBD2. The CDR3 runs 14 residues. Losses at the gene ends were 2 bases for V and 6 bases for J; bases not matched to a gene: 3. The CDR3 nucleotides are TGTGCCAGCAGTTTAATGGGACTAGCGGCCGAGCAGTACTTC. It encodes CASSLMGLAAEQYF.

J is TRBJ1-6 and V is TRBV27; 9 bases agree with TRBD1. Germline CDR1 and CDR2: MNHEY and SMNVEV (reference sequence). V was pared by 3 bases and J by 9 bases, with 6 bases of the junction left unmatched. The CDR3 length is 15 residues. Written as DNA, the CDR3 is TGTGCCAGCAGTTTGGCACAGGGGGCGGGTTCACCCCTCCACTTT. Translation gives CASSLAQGAGSPLHF.